The 13 T cell receptor beta chains in this list originate from one sample, sequenced in a study of blood T cells in healthy people across ages. A second PCR of roughly 7 to 11 cycles used a sample-barcoded 5' primer and a J-beta primer mix. TCRdb reprocessed the 5' RACE reads via MiXCR and lists one record per CDR3 protein. The table has nearly 800,000 distinct CDR3 sequences, 25% seen once. This sample also belongs to another study, concerning T cells of mothers and their children.

Sample: blood. These receptor sequences come from a boy younger than 18 in good health.

The chain employs TRBV21-1 and TRBJ2-3; TRBD1, the table's D call, lacks a check against the DNA. TRBV21-1 is a pseudogene. The CDR3 consists of 19 residues. Here the CDR3 DNA reads TGTGCCAGCAGCAAAAACAGAGACACGGGACGCCCTCCTTCAGATACGCAGTATTTT. Amino acids: CASSKNRDTGRPPSDTQYF.

This clonotype was detected a few times. V is TRBV20-1 and J is TRBJ2-7; TRBD1 or TRBD2 may be the D gene (6 bases each). The V and J ends lost 5 bases and 1 base respectively, with 15 bases between them. From germline, CDR1 is DFQATT and CDR2 SNEGSKA (reference sequence). This CDR3 has 14 amino acids. The CDR3 coding sequence is TGCAGTGCTGACGAGGGGGGATTATCCTACGAGCAGTACTTC. Translating it yields CSADEGGLSYEQYF.

This clonotype was observed a few times. This chain links TRBV12-3 or TRBV12-4 with TRBJ1-4; D is unresolved. Trimming removed 6 bases at V and 3 bases at J, with 11 bases between. This CDR3 contains 14 residues. The CDR3 reads CASRQTTANEKLFF. The DNA of the CDR3 is TGTGCCAGCAGGCAGACCACGGCTAATGAAAAACTGTTTTTT.

This chain connects TRBV2 to TRBJ2-7, with 7 bases identical to TRBD1. Per the germline V gene, CDR1 is SNHLY and CDR2 is FYNNEI. The CDR3 consists of 15 residues. Trimming took 1 base from V and 0 from J; bases not matched to a gene: 3. The CDR3 region is CASSEGQGLSYEQYF. In DNA, the CDR3 is TGTGCCAGCAGTGAAGGACAGGGCCTCTCCTACGAGCAGTACTTC.

The chain links TRBV12-5 to TRBJ1-2; D gene unclear. Trimming removed 7 bases from V and 2 bases from J, with 11 bases in between. Germline CDR1 is LGHNT and CDR2 is FRNRAP. The CDR3 extends over 13 amino acids. The CDR3 region has the DNA TGTGCTAGTGCCTCTTTTGCCAACTATGGCTACACCTTC. Translation gives CASASFANYGYTF.

This clonotype came up a few times. This chain connects TRBV7-6 to TRBJ2-5; 7 nucleotides line up with TRBD2. The CDR3 has 13 amino acids. Losses at the gene ends were 5 bases for V and 7 bases for J; bases not matched to a gene: 7. Germline values: CDR1 SGHVS, CDR2 FNYEAQ. CDR3 sequence: CASSQLAFGTQYF. The DNA for the CDR3 is TGTGCCAGCAGCCAACTAGCGTTTGGGACCCAGTACTTC.

The chain carries TRBV20-1 and TRBJ1-6; D ambiguous. This CDR3 is built from 14 residues. The V and J ends lost 0 bases and 6 bases respectively, with 9 bases between them. CDR1 and CDR2 from the germline V gene are DFQATT and SNEGSKA (reference sequence). As DNA, the CDR3 is TGCAGTGCTAGAGATCAACACATTAATTCACCCCTCCACTTT. Encoded protein: CSARDQHINSPLHF.

The chain uses TRBV11-2 and TRBJ2-5, with a possible D match to TRBD1 (6 bases). The CDR3 length is 16 residues. With 1 base removed from V and 0 bases from J, the gap between germline ends came to 12 bases. Germline-derived CDR1 and CDR2 are SGHAT and FQNNGV. The chain's CDR3 is CASSLGVGAHQETQYF. In nucleotides, the CDR3 is TGTGCCAGCAGCTTAGGGGTGGGGGCCCACCAAGAGACCCAGTACTTC.

This clonotype was seen more than once but under ten times. The chain combines TRBV6-5 with TRBJ1-2; 9 bases are a match to TRBD1. The CDR3 runs to 14 residues. Germline V gives CDR1 MNHEY, CDR2 SVGAGI. V was pared by 6 bases and J by 9 bases, with 11 bases of the junction left unmatched. CDR3 loop: CASSPQGAKVRYTF. The CDR3 coding sequence is TGTGCCAGCAGCCCACAGGGGGCGAAGGTCCGCTACACCTTC.

V is TRBV27 and J is TRBJ2-7; 10 bases are shared with TRBD2. This CDR3 is built from 15 residues. Germline lookup yields CDR1 MNHEY and CDR2 SMNVEV (reference sequence). Trimming took 0 bases from V and 2 from J; bases not matched to a gene: 1. The CDR3 DNA follows: TGTGCCAGCAGTTTATCCCTAGCGGGAGCCTACGAGCAGTACTTC. This translates into CASSLSLAGAYEQYF.

This clonotype turned up a few times. The chain uses TRBV29-1 and TRBJ1-2; unclear D gene. The V gene's germline CDR1 is SQVTM and CDR2 ANQGSEA. Trimming took off 0 bases at V and 4 bases at J, with 9 bases between the two ends. CDR3 size: 13 residues. In DNA form, the CDR3 reads TGCAGCGTTGAAGATATTTTAGTCTATGGCTACACCTTC. This sequence encodes CSVEDILVYGYTF.

This clonotype was picked up a small number of times. The chain carries TRBV20-1 and TRBJ2-7; 9 bases are shared with TRBD2. With V trimmed by 6 bases and J by 6 bases, 12 bases remained unmatched. The CDR3 totals 14 residues. CDR1 DFQATT and CDR2 SNEGSKA come from the germline V gene (reference sequence). CDR3 loop: CSAQRSSGTSEQYF. DNA of the CDR3: TGCAGTGCCCAGAGGTCTAGCGGGACTAGCGAGCAGTACTTC.

The CDR3 DNA is TGCAGCGTTCGAGCAAACCCCGCGTTCGAGCAGTACTTC. This sequence encodes CSVRANPAFEQYF. The rearrangement uses TRBV29-1 and TRBJ2-7; no firm D call. V was cut by 5 bases and J by 6 bases, with 17 bases left in between. Germline V gene sequence: CDR1 SQVTM, CDR2 ANQGSEA. The CDR3 consists of 13 residues.